Following are 17 T cell receptor beta chains from one sample sequenced in a study of blood T cell repertoires in COVID-19 (TCRdb year 2020). Receptors were amplified or captured by the immunoSEQ multiplex PCR assay. Drawn from immuneACCESS, this table holds only the in-frame rearrangements with V and J called that TCRdb kept. Clones are partly lost; checked studies trace under half to an unresolved V gene and leave the rest unexplained. This sample comprises about 170,000 clones, about nine tenths of them detected only once. The ten most abundant clones make up 2.5% to 4% of the sample. The sequenced material came from peripheral blood. These TCRs come from a man aged 65 to 79 with acute or convalescent COVID-19.

This chain uses TRBV7-3 with TRBJ2-7; D is perhaps TRBD1 (6 bases). Trimming took off 5 bases at V and 3 bases at J, with 17 bases between the two ends. There are 15 residues in the CDR3. The germline V gene encodes CDR1 SGHTA and CDR2 FQGTGA. The CDR3 region is CASSLYYQGSYEQYF. CDR3 sequence (DNA): TGTGCCAGCAGCCTTTATTATCAGGGGAGCTACGAGCAGTACTTC.

J is TRBJ2-5 and V is TRBV28; D possibly corresponds to TRBD1 (6 bases). This CDR3 has 16 residues. Trimming stripped 6 bases from V and 5 bases from J, with 22 bases between. The germline V gene has CDR1 MDHEN and CDR2 SYDVKM. The CDR3 loop is CASSPFGRGWVETQYF. The CDR3 DNA is TGTGCCAGCAGCCCCTTCGGTAGGGGGTGGGTGGAGACCCAGTACTTC.

The CDR3 sequence: CASSQDTGQGVEKLFF. The CDR3 nucleotides are TGCGCCAGCAGCCAAGATACCGGACAGGGGGTTGAAAAACTGTTTTTT. The chain is built from TRBV4-1 and TRBJ1-4, with 10 bases fitting TRBD1. J gave up 7 bases and V 0 bases, and 5 bases lay outside the gene matches. This CDR3 region has 16 residues. Germline assignment: CDR1 MGHRA and CDR2 YSYEKL.

The chain joins TRBV20-1 to TRBJ1-2; D call uncertain. This CDR3 spans 11 amino acids. V lost 3 bases, J lost 4 bases, and 6 bases lay in between. The germline V gene encodes CDR1 DFQATT and CDR2 SNEGSKA (reference sequence). CDR3: CSASHGYGYTF. DNA for the CDR3: TGCAGTGCTAGCCACGGCTATGGCTACACCTTC.

This chain links TRBV5-1 with TRBJ1-1; 9 nucleotides match TRBD1. In germline, CDR1 is SGHRS, CDR2 YFSETQ. Trimming cost V 3 bases and J 1 base; bases outside gene matches: 1. CDR3 length: 14 amino acids. The CDR3 loop is CASSWGQGNTEAFF. CDR3 DNA: TGCGCCAGCAGCTGGGGACAGGGGAACACTGAAGCTTTCTTT.

The chain employs TRBV19 and TRBJ1-3; TRBD1 agrees at 9 bases. The junction had 9 bases not matched to a gene; V was cut back by 5 bases and J by 7 bases. The germline gives CDR1 LNHDA, CDR2 SQIVND (reference sequence). The CDR3 is made up of 15 amino acids. The CDR3 region is CASSAPGQGANTIYF. CDR3 DNA sequence: TGTGCCAGTAGTGCGCCGGGACAGGGCGCGAACACCATATATTTT.

The chain employs TRBV5-1 and TRBJ1-6; D is ambiguous. Trimming pared 0 bases from V and 9 bases from J, leaving 13 bases between. The length of the CDR3 is 15 residues. Per the germline V gene, CDR1 is SGHRS and CDR2 is YFSETQ. CDR3 DNA sequence: TGCGCCAGCAGCTTGGCCGATCTCGCGGGTTCACCCCTCCACTTT. Protein sequence: CASSLADLAGSPLHF.

The chain has TRBV11-2 and TRBJ2-2; TRBD2 matches 7 bases. Trimming removed 1 base from V and 3 bases from J; junction bases left unmatched: 5. Germline V gives CDR1 SGHAT, CDR2 FQNNGV. The CDR3 runs 16 residues. The CDR3 nucleotides read TGTGCCAGCAGCTTAGGACCGGGAGGTCACACCGGGGAGCTGTTTTTT. Translated, it gives CASSLGPGGHTGELFF.

This chain joins TRBV19 and TRBJ1-5; D remains unclear. CDR1 is LNHDA and CDR2 is SQIVND in the germline V gene (reference sequence). The ends were cut back, 7 bases at V and 0 bases at J, with 13 bases in the middle. CDR3 length equals 15 residues. DNA for the CDR3: TGTGCCAGTACCATGGGAGTTTATAGCAATCAGCCCCAGCATTTT. It is translated as CASTMGVYSNQPQHF.

This clone was seen a handful of times. The chain joins TRBV18 to TRBJ2-7; no clear D. Germline V gene lookup returns CDR1 KGHSH and CDR2 LQKENI. Trimming left V 3 bases short and J 4 bases short, with 10 bases between. The CDR3 length is 13 residues. CDR3 residues: CASSPFPQYEQYF. The CDR3 nucleotides are TGTGCCAGCTCACCGTTCCCCCAATACGAGCAGTACTTC.

With respect to this clone: One junction end does not reproduce the germline sequence, and a read error may be involved. The V call is TRBV6-1, the J call TRBJ1-5, with 7 bases identical to TRBD1. Germline CDR1 reads MNHNS; CDR2 reads SASEGT. The CDR3 sequence is 14 residues long. CDR3 protein: CASREGTAATPQHF. In DNA, the CDR3 is TGTGCCAGCAGGGAAGGGACAGCCGCTACGCCCCAGCATTTT.

J is TRBJ2-3 and V is TRBV29-1; the D gene is possibly TRBD2 (5 bases). With 4 bases removed from V and 2 bases from J, the gap between germline ends came to 10 bases. CDR3 length equals 13 residues. Germline values: CDR1 SQVTM, CDR2 ANQGSEA. The DNA for the CDR3 is TGCAGCGTTGGAAGGACTGACACAGATACGCAGTATTTT. This codes for CSVGRTDTDTQYF.

In its sample, this clone was seen a few times. The V call is TRBV10-3, the J call TRBJ1-1, with D uncertain. Germline V gives CDR1 ENHRY, CDR2 SYGVKD. Trimming took off 3 bases at V and 8 bases at J, with 19 bases between the two ends. The CDR3 is 15 residues long. CDR3 DNA sequence: TGTGCCATCAGTGATCCCGGGAGCGGCCACTTAGAAGCTTTCTTT. Translation gives CAISDPGSGHLEAFF.

The chain links TRBV19 to TRBJ1-3; 7 nucleotides agree with TRBD1. Looked up from germline, CDR1 is LNHDA and CDR2 is SQIVND (reference sequence). CDR3 length equals 16 residues. V lost 5 bases and J lost 0; bases outside the gene matches: 7. This chain's CDR3 is CASSLSRTGSGNTIYF. CDR3 in DNA: TGTGCCAGTAGTCTCTCCCGGACAGGCTCTGGAAACACCATATATTTT.

V gene TRBV7-3 combines with J gene TRBJ2-2; D uncertain. Trimming stripped 1 base from V and 6 bases from J, with 12 bases between. CDR3 length equals 15 residues. The germline V gene encodes CDR1 SGHTA and CDR2 FQGTGA. The CDR3 loop is CASSLIAPQAGELFF. DNA for the CDR3: TGTGCCAGCAGCTTAATTGCTCCCCAGGCCGGGGAGCTGTTTTTT.

The chain links TRBV5-4 to TRBJ2-7; 7 positions agree with TRBD2. The germline CDR1 and CDR2 sequences are SGHNT and YYREEE (reference sequence). Germline trimming cut 5 bases from V and 1 base from J; bases unmatched to any gene: 15. This CDR3 has 17 amino acids. CDR3 coding DNA: TGTGCCAGCAGAAAAGGGTCCGGGGGGAAGGGGTCCTACGAGCAGTACTTC. Protein sequence: CASRKGSGGKGSYEQYF.

This sequence joins TRBV7-8 and TRBJ2-5; 7 bases line up with TRBD1. Trimming removed 5 bases from V and 5 bases from J; junction bases left unmatched: 14. Germline V gives CDR1 SGHVS, CDR2 FQNEAQ. CDR3 length equals 16 residues. CDR3 amino acids: CASSRGRVAGEETQYF. For the CDR3, the DNA is TGTGCCAGCAGCAGGGGGCGGGTGGCGGGCGAGGAGACCCAGTACTTC. Full variable domain (remainder filled in from reference TRBV7-8 and TRBJ2-5): GAGVSQSPRYKVAKRGQDVALRCDPISGHVSLFWYQQALGQGPEFLTYFQNEAQLDKSGLPSDRFFAERPEGSVSTLKIQRTQQEDSAVYLCASSRGRVAGEETQYFGPGTRLLVL.